A selection of T cell receptor beta chains follows, all from one sample in a study of T cells after yellow fever vaccination. Using its own MiXCR run on the 5' RACE reads, TCRdb lists one record per CDR3 protein. The table shows a few hundred thousand distinct CDR3 sequences, with 15% to 20% occurring only once. The sample consisted of PBMCs, taken 15 days after the yellow fever booster vaccination. The receptors stem from a man aged 25 to 40 who received the YFV17D yellow fever vaccine. The CDR3 runs from the conserved cysteine through the conserved F or W. The order of the fields is D gene, J gene, clone size, V gene, CDR3 DNA, CDR3 protein. A D gene is named only where the DNA matches it firmly. Some rows mark clone size as missing; the rest say once, few, many or name a class of expanded clone.

TRBD2,TRBJ2-3,many,TRBV6-1,TGTGCCAGCTTTAGCGGGAGTAGTGGAGATACGCAGTATTTT,CASFSGSSGDTQYF
.,TRBJ2-5,.,TRBV4-3,TGCGCCAGCAGCCAAGATTTGACAGAGAGGGGCAAGACCCAGTACTTC,CASSQDLTERGKTQYF
.,TRBJ2-5,.,TRBV5-4,TGTGCCAGCAGCAAACCGGGACCCTCTCGAGAGACCCAGTACTTC,CASSKPGPSRETQYF
.,TRBJ2-1,.,TRBV5-6,TGTGCCAGCAGCTTGGAGGGGACGCGGACACACAATGAGCAGTTCTTC,CASSLEGTRTHNEQFF
.,TRBJ1-2,many,TRBV7-2,TGTGCCAGCAGCCCCTTAGGTGGGGAAAGGGCTTATGGCTACACCTTC,CASSPLGGERAYGYTF
.,TRBJ2-7,.,TRBV7-6,TGTGCCAGCAGCTTAGCGATCAGGGTTGGCGAGCAGTACTTC,CASSLAIRVGEQYF
.,TRBJ2-3,.,TRBV7-2,TGTGCCAGCAGCTTAGTAGGCACAGTGGATACGCAGTATTTT,CASSLVGTVDTQYF
.,TRBJ2-1,few,TRBV2,TGTGCCAGCAAGGACGGGAACGTGTTGGAGTTCTTC,CASKDGNVLEFF
.,TRBJ2-2,few,TRBV29-1,TGCAGCGTTGGTCTGACGGCTAACACCGGGGAGCTGTTTTTT,CSVGLTANTGELFF
TRBD2,TRBJ2-1,.,TRBV5-6,TGTGCCAGCAGCTCGGGAGCGGGGGTGGGGCAGTTCTTC,CASSSGAGVGQFF
.,TRBJ2-7,few,TRBV6-1,TGTGCCAGCAGTCCGTCGTCCCGACGGATGAGTTGGCAGTACTTC,CASSPSSRRMSWQYF
.,TRBJ1-3,.,TRBV7-2,TGTGCCAGCAGCTTTGGGGCGAGCTCTGGAAACACCATATATTTT,CASSFGASSGNTIYF
TRBD1,TRBJ2-5,few,TRBV12-3/TRBV12-4,TGTGCCAGCAGGGCTACCGGGACAGGGCAAGAGACCCAGTACTTC,CASRATGTGQETQYF
.,TRBJ2-3,few,TRBV20-1,TGCAGTGCTGCCGGATTGAGCACAGATACGCAGTATTTT,CSAAGLSTDTQYF
.,TRBJ2-3,few,TRBV5-1,TGCGCCAGCAGCACTAGATCTAAAGAAGATACGCAGTATTTT,CASSTRSKEDTQYF
.,TRBJ2-2,.,TRBV25-1,TGTGCCAGCAGTGATGGGGGCACCGGGGAGCTGTTTTTT,CASSDGGTGELFF
.,TRBJ1-5,few,TRBV15,TGTGCCACCAGCAGAGATCTGAATCAGCCCCAGCATTTT,CATSRDLNQPQHF
TRBD1,TRBJ1-1,.,TRBV27,TGTGCCAGCAGTTCACCGGGACAGGAAGCTTTCTTT,CASSSPGQEAFF
.,TRBJ2-1,few,TRBV5-5,TGTGCCAGCAGCGGAGACCCTCTCTACAATGAGCAGTTCTTC,CASSGDPLYNEQFF
TRBD1,TRBJ1-1,few,TRBV5-1,TGCGCCAGCAGCACGGGACAGGAAGCTTTCTTT,CASSTGQEAFF
.,TRBJ2-7,many,TRBV25-1,TGTGCCAGCGAAGGGACATGGGCTACGAGCCCACACTTC,CASEGTWATSPHF
.,TRBJ2-7,few,TRBV28,TGTGCCAGCAGTTCACCAAGGGGGGACGACAGCTCCTACGAGCAGTACTTC,CASSSPRGDDSSYEQYF
.,TRBJ2-5,many,TRBV9,TGTGCCAGCAGCAACCGACAGGCGGGTCGGCAAGAGACCCAGTACTTC,CASSNRQAGRQETQYF
TRBD2,TRBJ2-7,.,TRBV15,TGTGCCACCAGCAGAGATGTGCGGGAGGGTTACGAGCAGTACTTC,CATSRDVREGYEQYF
.,TRBJ2-7,.,TRBV20-1,TGCAGTGCTAGTGAGCGGTTGGTGTACGAGCAGTACTTC,CSASERLVYEQYF
.,TRBJ2-7,.,TRBV6-1,TGTGCCAGCAGTGAAGAGACAAACACCTACGAGCAGTACTTC,CASSEETNTYEQYF
TRBD1,TRBJ2-5,few,TRBV28,TGTGCCAGCAGCAACAGGGGGTGGTTCGGTGAGACCCAGTACTTC,CASSNRGWFGETQYF
.,TRBJ2-1,few,TRBV29-1,TGCAGCGTTGAGGCCGGGAGTCCCACCTACAATGAGCAGTTCTTC,CSVEAGSPTYNEQFF
.,TRBJ2-2,.,TRBV21-1,TGTGCCAGCAGCAAACGCAAGGAGGGCGGGGAGCTGTTTTTT,CASSKRKEGGELFF
.,TRBJ1-6,few,TRBV3-1,TGTGCCAGCAGCCAAGAAGGATATTCACCCCTCCACTTT,CASSQEGYSPLHF
.,TRBJ1-1,.,TRBV14,TGTGCCAGCAGCCAAGATAACCGGAACACTGAAGCTTTCTTT,CASSQDNRNTEAFF
TRBD1,TRBJ2-7,.,TRBV7-2,TGTGCCAGCAGCACTGGACAGGGGACCTACGAGCAGTACTTC,CASSTGQGTYEQYF
.,TRBJ1-1,few,TRBV7-9,TGTGCCAGCAGCTCTCAGACAGACCCCAAGGGCCCTGAAGCTTTCTTT,CASSSQTDPKGPEAFF
TRBD2,TRBJ2-2,.,TRBV6-1,TGTGCCAGCAGTCGAACGATAAATAGCGGGCCCGGGGAGCTGTTTTTT,CASSRTINSGPGELFF
.,TRBJ2-7,few,TRBV7-9,TGTGCCAGCAGCTTAGTAGAGCCCTACGAGCAGTACTTC,CASSLVEPYEQYF
TRBD2,TRBJ2-5,few,TRBV6-2/TRBV6-3,TGTGCCAGCAGTTACCCCAGTATGGGACTAGCGGACCAAGAGACCCAGTACTTC,CASSYPSMGLADQETQYF
.,TRBJ2-7,few,TRBV20-1,TGCAGTGCTAGAGATCCGGCAGGGGCCACCTACGAGCAGTACTTC,CSARDPAGATYEQYF